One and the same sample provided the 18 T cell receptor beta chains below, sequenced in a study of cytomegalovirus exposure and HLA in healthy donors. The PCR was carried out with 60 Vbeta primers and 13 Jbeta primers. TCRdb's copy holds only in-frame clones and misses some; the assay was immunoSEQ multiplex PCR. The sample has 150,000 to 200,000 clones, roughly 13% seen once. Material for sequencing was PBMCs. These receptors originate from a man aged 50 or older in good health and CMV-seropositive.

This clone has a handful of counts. This chain's CDR3 is CASRFDSSTEAFF. DNA for the CDR3: TGTGCCAGCAGGTTCGACAGTAGCACTGAAGCTTTCTTT. The chain has TRBV7-2 and TRBJ1-1; D perhaps matches TRBD1 (5 bases). This CDR3 spans 13 amino acids. Per germline, CDR1 SGHTA and CDR2 FQGNSA. The V end lost 6 bases, the J end lost 4 bases, and 12 bases lay between the germline ends.

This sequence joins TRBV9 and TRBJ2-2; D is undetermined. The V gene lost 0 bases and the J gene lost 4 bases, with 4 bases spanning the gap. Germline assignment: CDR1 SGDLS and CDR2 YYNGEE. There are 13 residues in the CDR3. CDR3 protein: CASSVDLTGELFF. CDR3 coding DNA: TGTGCCAGCAGCGTAGATCTCACCGGGGAGCTGTTTTTT. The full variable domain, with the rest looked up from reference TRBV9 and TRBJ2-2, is DSGVTQTPKHLITATGQRVTLRCSPRSGDLSVYWYQQSLDQGLQFLIQYYNGEERAKGNILERFSAQQFPDLHSELNLSSLELGDSALYFCASSVDLTGELFFGEGSRLTVL.

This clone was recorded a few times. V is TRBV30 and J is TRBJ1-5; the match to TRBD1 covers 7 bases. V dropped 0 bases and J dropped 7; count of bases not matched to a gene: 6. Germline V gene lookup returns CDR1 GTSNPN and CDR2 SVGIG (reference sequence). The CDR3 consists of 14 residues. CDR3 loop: CAWSVNRGQQPQHF. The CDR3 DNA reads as TGTGCCTGGAGTGTAAATAGGGGGCAACAGCCCCAGCATTTT.

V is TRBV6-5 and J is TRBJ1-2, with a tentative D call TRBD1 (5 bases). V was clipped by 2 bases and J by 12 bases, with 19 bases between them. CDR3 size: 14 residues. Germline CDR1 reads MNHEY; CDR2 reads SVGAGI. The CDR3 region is CASSYQPGGAGNTF. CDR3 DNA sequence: TGTGCCAGCAGTTACCAGCCCGGAGGGGCAGGTAACACCTTC.

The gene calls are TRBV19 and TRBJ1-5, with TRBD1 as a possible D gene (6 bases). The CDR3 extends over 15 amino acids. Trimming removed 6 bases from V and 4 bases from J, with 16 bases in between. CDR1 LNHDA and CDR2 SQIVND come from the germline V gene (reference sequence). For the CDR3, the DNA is TGTGCCAGTAGCAGCGACAGGAAGTTAAATCAGCCCCAGCATTTT. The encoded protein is CASSSDRKLNQPQHF.

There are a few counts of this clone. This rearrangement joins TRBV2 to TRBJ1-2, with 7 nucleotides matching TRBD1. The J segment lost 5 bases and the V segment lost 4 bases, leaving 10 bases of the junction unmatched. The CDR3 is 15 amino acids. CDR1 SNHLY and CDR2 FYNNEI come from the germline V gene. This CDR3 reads CASSVSGTESYGYTF. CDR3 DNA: TGTGCCAGCAGTGTTTCCGGGACAGAGAGTTATGGCTACACCTTC.

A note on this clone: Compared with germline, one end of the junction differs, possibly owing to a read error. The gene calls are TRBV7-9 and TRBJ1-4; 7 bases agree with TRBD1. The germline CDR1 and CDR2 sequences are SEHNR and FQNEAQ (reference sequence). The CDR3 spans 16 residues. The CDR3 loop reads CASSLTTGLLNEKLFF. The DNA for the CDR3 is TGTGCCAGCAGCTTAACGACAGGGCTTCTTAATGAAAAGCTGTTTTTT.

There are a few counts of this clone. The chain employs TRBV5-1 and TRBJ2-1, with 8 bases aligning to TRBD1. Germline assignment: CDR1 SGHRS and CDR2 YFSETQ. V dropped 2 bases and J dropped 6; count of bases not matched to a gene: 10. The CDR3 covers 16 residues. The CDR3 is CASSFNGQGILNEQFF. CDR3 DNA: TGCGCCAGCAGCTTTAATGGACAGGGTATCCTCAATGAGCAGTTCTTC. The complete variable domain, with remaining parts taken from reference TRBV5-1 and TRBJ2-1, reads KAGVTQTPRYLIKTRGQQVTLSCSPISGHRSVSWYQQTPGQGLQFLFEYFSETQRNKGNFPGRFSGRQFSNSRSEMNVSTLELGDSALYLCASSFNGQGILNEQFFGPGTRLTVL.

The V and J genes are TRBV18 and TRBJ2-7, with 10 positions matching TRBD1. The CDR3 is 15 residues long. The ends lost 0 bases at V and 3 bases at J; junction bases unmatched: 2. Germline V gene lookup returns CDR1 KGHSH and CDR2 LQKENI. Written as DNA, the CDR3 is TGTGCCAGCTCACCACCGGGACAGGGGTTCTACGAGCAGTACTTC. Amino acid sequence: CASSPPGQGFYEQYF.

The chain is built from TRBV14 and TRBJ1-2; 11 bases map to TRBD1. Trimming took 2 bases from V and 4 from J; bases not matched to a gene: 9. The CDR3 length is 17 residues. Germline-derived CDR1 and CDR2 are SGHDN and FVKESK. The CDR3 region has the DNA TGTGCCAGCAGCCAACCCGGGACAGGGGGTCCGGCCTATGGCTACACCTTC. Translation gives CASSQPGTGGPAYGYTF. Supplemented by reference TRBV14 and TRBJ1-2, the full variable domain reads EAGVTQFPSHSVIEKGQTVTLRCDPISGHDNLYWYRRVMGKEIKFLLHFVKESKQDESGMPNNRFLAERTGGTYSTLKVQPAELEDSGVYFCASSQPGTGGPAYGYTFGSGTRLTVV.

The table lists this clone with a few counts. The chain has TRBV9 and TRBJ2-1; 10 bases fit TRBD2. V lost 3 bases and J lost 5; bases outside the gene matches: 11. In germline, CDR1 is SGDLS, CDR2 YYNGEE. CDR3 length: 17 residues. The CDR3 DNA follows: TGTGCCAGCAGCGACGAGGAGATAGCGGGGGGAGACAATGAGCAGTTCTTC. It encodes CASSDEEIAGGDNEQFF.

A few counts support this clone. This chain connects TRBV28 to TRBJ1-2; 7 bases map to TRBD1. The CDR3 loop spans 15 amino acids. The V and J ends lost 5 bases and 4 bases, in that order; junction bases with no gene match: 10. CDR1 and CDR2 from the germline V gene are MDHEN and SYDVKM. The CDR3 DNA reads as TGTGCCAGCAGTCCACCCCCGGGACAGAGCTATGGCTACACCTTC. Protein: CASSPPPGQSYGYTF.

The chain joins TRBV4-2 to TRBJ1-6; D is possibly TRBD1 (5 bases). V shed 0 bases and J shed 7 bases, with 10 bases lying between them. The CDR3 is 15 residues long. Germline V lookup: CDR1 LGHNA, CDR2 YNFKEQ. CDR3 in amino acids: CASSQDHTGNSPLHF. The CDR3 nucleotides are TGTGCCAGCAGCCAAGATCATACAGGAAATTCACCCCTCCACTTT.

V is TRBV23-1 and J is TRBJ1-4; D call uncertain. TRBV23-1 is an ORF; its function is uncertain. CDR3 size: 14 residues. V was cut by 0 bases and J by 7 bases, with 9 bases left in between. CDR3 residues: CASSQSKGGEKLFF. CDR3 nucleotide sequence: TGCGCCAGCAGTCAATCGAAAGGCGGTGAAAAACTGTTTTTT.

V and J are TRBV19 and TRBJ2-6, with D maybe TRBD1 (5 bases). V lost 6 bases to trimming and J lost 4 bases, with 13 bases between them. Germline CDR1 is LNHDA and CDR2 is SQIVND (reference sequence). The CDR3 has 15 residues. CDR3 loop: CASRPQGPGANVLTF. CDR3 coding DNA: TGTGCCAGTAGACCTCAGGGTCCAGGGGCCAACGTCCTGACTTTC.

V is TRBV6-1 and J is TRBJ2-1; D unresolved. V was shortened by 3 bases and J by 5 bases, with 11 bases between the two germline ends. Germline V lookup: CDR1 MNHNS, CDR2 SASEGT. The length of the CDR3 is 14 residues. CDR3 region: CASSERAQNNEQFF. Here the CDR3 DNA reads TGTGCCAGCAGTGAGAGAGCACAGAACAATGAGCAGTTCTTC.

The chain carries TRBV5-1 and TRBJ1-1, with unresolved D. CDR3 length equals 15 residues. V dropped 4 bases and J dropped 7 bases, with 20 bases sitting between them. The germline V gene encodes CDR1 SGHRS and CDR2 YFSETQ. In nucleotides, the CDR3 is TGCGCCAGCAGCCCGTCCGGAGGCAGGATTAATGAAGCTTTCTTT. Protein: CASSPSGGRINEAFF.

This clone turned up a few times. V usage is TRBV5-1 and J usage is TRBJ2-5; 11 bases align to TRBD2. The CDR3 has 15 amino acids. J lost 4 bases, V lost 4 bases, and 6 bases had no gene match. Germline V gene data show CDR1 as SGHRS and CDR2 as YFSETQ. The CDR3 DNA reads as TGCGCCAGCAGCCCTAGCGGGGGGTTACCAGAGACCCAGTACTTC. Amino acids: CASSPSGGLPETQYF.